This TCR beta chain was sequenced during a study of T-cell reconstitution after alpha-beta-depleted transplantation in children. V dropped 4 bases and J dropped 1 base, with 9 bases sitting between them. Germline V gene lookup returns CDR1 SGHRS and CDR2 YFSETQ. The CDR3 has 13 amino acids. Molecular barcoding with unique molecular identifiers was used for the TCRbeta library. One entry per CDR3 protein results from TCRdb running MiXCR on the PCR reads. The repertoire holds hundreds of thousands of distinct CDR3 sequences, with 9.5% to 15% as singletons. The sample holds a few counts of this clonotype.

The source was PBMCs from the stem cell graft donor, collected from the stem cell graft. V gene TRBV5-1 combines with J gene TRBJ2-7, with D unclear. This TCR came from a human donor who donated a stem cell graft to a child with combined immunodeficiency. The CDR3 reads CASSAWGSYEQYF. As DNA, the CDR3 is TGCGCCAGCAGCGCCTGGGGTTCCTACGAGCAGTACTTC.